This is a list of T cell receptor beta chains from one sample in a study of T cell responses to AZD1222 COVID-19 vaccine. Using immunoSEQ multiplex PCR, the repertoire was profiled, and TCRdb retains in-frame clones only, with some absent. The repertoire consists of about 83,000 clones, with around 88% occurring once and the leading ten covering 8.7%. The source material was peripheral blood, sampled on day 0 of AZD1222 vaccination. These receptor sequences come from an adult in good health. The CDR3 runs from the conserved cysteine through the conserved F or W. Each record gives: CDR3 DNA, CDR3 protein, J gene, clone size, V gene, D gene. The D gene is left open where the match is weak. A row's size may be missing; if present it is once, few, many or a size class.

cdr3_nt: TGTGCCAGCAGTTCCCTGGGACAGGTTAATGAAAAACTGTTTTTT
cdr3_aa: CASSSLGQVNEKLFF
j_call: TRBJ1-4
clone_size: few
v_call: TRBV6-6
d_call: TRBD1

cdr3_nt: TGTGCCAGCAGAGACAGGGGGTCGGGAAACACCATATATTTT
cdr3_aa: CASRDRGSGNTIYF
j_call: TRBJ1-3
clone_size: -
v_call: TRBV28
d_call: TRBD1

cdr3_nt: TGTGCCACCAGCAGAACCCCGGGACAGGGAACCGGGGAGCTGTTTTTT
cdr3_aa: CATSRTPGQGTGELFF
j_call: TRBJ2-2
clone_size: -
v_call: TRBV15
d_call: TRBD1

cdr3_nt: TGCGCCAGCAGCCAAGATACCACAGGGGGGGCGCGGAACTATGGCTACACCTTC
cdr3_aa: CASSQDTTGGARNYGYTF
j_call: TRBJ1-2
clone_size: -
v_call: TRBV4-1
d_call: TRBD1

cdr3_nt: TGTGCCAGCAGCCCGGACAGGGGGTGGACTGAAGCTTTCTTT
cdr3_aa: CASSPDRGWTEAFF
j_call: TRBJ1-1
clone_size: -
v_call: TRBV5-4
d_call: TRBD1

cdr3_nt: TGCGCCAGCTCCACGGGACAGGGGCAGTACGAGCAGTACTTC
cdr3_aa: CASSTGQGQYEQYF
j_call: TRBJ2-7
clone_size: few
v_call: TRBV4-1
d_call: TRBD1

cdr3_nt: TGTGCCACCAGTGATACCTCGCCATCCAGCGGGAGGCCCACAGATACGCAGTATTTT
cdr3_aa: CATSDTSPSSGRPTDTQYF
j_call: TRBJ2-3
clone_size: once
v_call: TRBV24-1
d_call: TRBD2

cdr3_nt: TGTGCCAGTAGTCCTCTTCAGGGGGGCAATAATTCACCCCTCCACTTT
cdr3_aa: CASSPLQGGNNSPLHF
j_call: TRBJ1-6
clone_size: -
v_call: TRBV19
d_call: TRBD1

cdr3_nt: TGTGCCACCAGTGATTCCTGGGACGGGAGTGGACCCGGAGGCTACACCTTC
cdr3_aa: CATSDSWDGSGPGGYTF
j_call: TRBJ1-2
clone_size: few
v_call: TRBV24-1
d_call: -

cdr3_nt: TGTGCCAGCAGCGCGACTAGCGGGCGATACAATGAGCAGTTCTTC
cdr3_aa: CASSATSGRYNEQFF
j_call: TRBJ2-1
clone_size: -
v_call: TRBV5-4
d_call: TRBD2

cdr3_nt: TGTGCCAGCAGCTCCCGGACTAGCGGGAACTACAATGAGCAGTTCTTC
cdr3_aa: CASSSRTSGNYNEQFF
j_call: TRBJ2-1
clone_size: -
v_call: TRBV7-6
d_call: TRBD2

cdr3_nt: TGTGCCAGCTTGTCAGGGCTTGGAAACACCATATATTTT
cdr3_aa: CASLSGLGNTIYF
j_call: TRBJ1-3
clone_size: -
v_call: TRBV6-5
d_call: -

cdr3_nt: TGCGCCAGCAGTGAGGGGACTAGCGGCCAAGAGACCCAGTACTTC
cdr3_aa: CASSEGTSGQETQYF
j_call: TRBJ2-5
clone_size: -
v_call: TRBV10-2
d_call: TRBD2

cdr3_nt: TGTGCCAGCAGCCAGCCGGGACTAGAGAGAAACGAGCAGTACTTC
cdr3_aa: CASSQPGLERNEQYF
j_call: TRBJ2-7
clone_size: -
v_call: TRBV4-2
d_call: TRBD2

cdr3_nt: TGTGCCAGCGCGAGGGCAGCATTGGTTTATTCTGGACTGTTTTTT
cdr3_aa: CASARAALVYSGLFF
j_call: TRBJ1-4
clone_size: -
v_call: TRBV6-5
d_call: -

cdr3_nt: TGTGCCAGCAGCCGGACAGGGAAATATGGCTACACCTTC
cdr3_aa: CASSRTGKYGYTF
j_call: TRBJ1-2
clone_size: -
v_call: TRBV3-1/TRBV3-2
d_call: TRBD1

cdr3_nt: TGTGCCAGCAGTTACGGGGTAGCTTGGGATACGCAGTATTTT
cdr3_aa: CASSYGVAWDTQYF
j_call: TRBJ2-3
clone_size: -
v_call: TRBV6-5
d_call: -

cdr3_nt: TGTGCCAGCAGCCACGGCCCGGATACGCAGTATTTT
cdr3_aa: CASSHGPDTQYF
j_call: TRBJ2-3
clone_size: -
v_call: TRBV7-3
d_call: -

cdr3_nt: TGTGCCAGCAGCCGACTGGAGATGGGGAATTCACCCCTCCACTTT
cdr3_aa: CASSRLEMGNSPLHF
j_call: TRBJ1-6
clone_size: -
v_call: TRBV6-5
d_call: -

cdr3_nt: TGTGCCAGCAGCTTACGGGACGCCGCTTATAATTCACCCCTCCACTTT
cdr3_aa: CASSLRDAAYNSPLHF
j_call: TRBJ1-6
clone_size: -
v_call: TRBV7-2
d_call: -

cdr3_nt: TGCAGTGCTAGTAGGTTGGGACAGAACTATGGCTACACCTTC
cdr3_aa: CSASRLGQNYGYTF
j_call: TRBJ1-2
clone_size: -
v_call: TRBV20-1
d_call: TRBD1

cdr3_nt: TGCAGCGGCATAACCGGGCATGAGCAGTTCTTC
cdr3_aa: CSGITGHEQFF
j_call: TRBJ2-1
clone_size: -
v_call: TRBV29-1
d_call: -

cdr3_nt: TGTGCCACCCGGGGGGAGATTATGCTCAGGAACACTGAAGCTTTCTTT
cdr3_aa: CATRGEIMLRNTEAFF
j_call: TRBJ1-1
clone_size: -
v_call: TRBV10-3
d_call: -

cdr3_nt: TGTGCCAGTAGCAAAGCGACAGGCCCGAACACCGGGGAGCTGTTTTTT
cdr3_aa: CASSKATGPNTGELFF
j_call: TRBJ2-2
clone_size: -
v_call: TRBV19
d_call: -

cdr3_nt: TGTGCCAGCAGCTTGCAGCAGGGGATTTCCTACGAGCAGTACTTC
cdr3_aa: CASSLQQGISYEQYF
j_call: TRBJ2-7
clone_size: -
v_call: TRBV5-4
d_call: -

cdr3_nt: TGCGCCAGCAGCCCGGGGGGTAGCAATCAGCCCCAGCATTTT
cdr3_aa: CASSPGGSNQPQHF
j_call: TRBJ1-5
clone_size: -
v_call: TRBV5-1
d_call: -

cdr3_nt: TGCGCCAGCAGCCAAGTCACAGGGCCCAATCAGCCCCAGCATTTT
cdr3_aa: CASSQVTGPNQPQHF
j_call: TRBJ1-5
clone_size: few
v_call: TRBV4-1
d_call: -

cdr3_nt: TGTGCCAGCAGCTTGGAACAGGGGCTCTGGGGGGGCTACACCTTC
cdr3_aa: CASSLEQGLWGGYTF
j_call: TRBJ1-2
clone_size: few
v_call: TRBV5-4
d_call: TRBD1

cdr3_nt: TGTGCCAGTGGGACTCGGTGGAATGAGCAGTTCTTC
cdr3_aa: CASGTRWNEQFF
j_call: TRBJ2-1
clone_size: -
v_call: TRBV19
d_call: -

cdr3_nt: TGTGCCTGGAGTGCGTCAGGGGGAGGAGAAAAACTGTTTTTT
cdr3_aa: CAWSASGGGEKLFF
j_call: TRBJ1-4
clone_size: -
v_call: TRBV30
d_call: TRBD1

cdr3_nt: TGTGCCAGCAGTTTAGGGACAGGGGGACTGGAGACCCAGTACTTC
cdr3_aa: CASSLGTGGLETQYF
j_call: TRBJ2-5
clone_size: -
v_call: TRBV27
d_call: TRBD1

cdr3_nt: TGTGCCAGCAGTCTGCTAGGGCTCGGAAACACCATATATTTT
cdr3_aa: CASSLLGLGNTIYF
j_call: TRBJ1-3
clone_size: few
v_call: TRBV6-5
d_call: -

cdr3_nt: TGTGCCAGCAGGACCGGGACAGGGGCCTACAATGAGCAGTTCTTC
cdr3_aa: CASRTGTGAYNEQFF
j_call: TRBJ2-1
clone_size: once
v_call: TRBV28
d_call: TRBD1

cdr3_nt: TGTGCCAGCAGTTTATCGGCCCCAGGGGGCACTGGTAACTATGGCTACACCTTC
cdr3_aa: CASSLSAPGGTGNYGYTF
j_call: TRBJ1-2
clone_size: -
v_call: TRBV27
d_call: TRBD1

cdr3_nt: TGTGCCAGCAGAGGGACTAGCAACCACGAGCAGTACTTC
cdr3_aa: CASRGTSNHEQYF
j_call: TRBJ2-7
clone_size: -
v_call: TRBV25-1
d_call: TRBD2

cdr3_nt: TGTGCCAGCAGGGACAGGCAGCCTGGAAACACCATATATTTT
cdr3_aa: CASRDRQPGNTIYF
j_call: TRBJ1-3
clone_size: -
v_call: TRBV13
d_call: TRBD1

cdr3_nt: TGTGCCAGCAGTTACTCGGGCACTAACGGGGACTACGAGCAGTACTTC
cdr3_aa: CASSYSGTNGDYEQYF
j_call: TRBJ2-7
clone_size: -
v_call: TRBV6-6
d_call: -

cdr3_nt: TGTGCCAGTAGTTTTGGACAGTTTACCTCTGGAAACACCATATATTTT
cdr3_aa: CASSFGQFTSGNTIYF
j_call: TRBJ1-3
clone_size: -
v_call: TRBV19
d_call: -

cdr3_nt: TGTGCCAGCAGTTATCCGGATACGCAGTATTTT
cdr3_aa: CASSYPDTQYF
j_call: TRBJ2-3
clone_size: -
v_call: TRBV6-2/TRBV6-3
d_call: -

cdr3_nt: TGTGCCAGCAGCTTGATAGGGGGCGCGGACACTGAAGCTTTCTTT
cdr3_aa: CASSLIGGADTEAFF
j_call: TRBJ1-1
clone_size: -
v_call: TRBV5-4
d_call: TRBD1

cdr3_nt: TGTGCCTGGAGAGAAAATGAAAAACTGTTTTTT
cdr3_aa: CAWRENEKLFF
j_call: TRBJ1-4
clone_size: once
v_call: TRBV30
d_call: -

cdr3_nt: TGCGCCAGCAGCCCGGCGTTTGGGGCCAACGTCCTGACTTTC
cdr3_aa: CASSPAFGANVLTF
j_call: TRBJ2-6
clone_size: -
v_call: TRBV5-1
d_call: -

cdr3_nt: TGCGCCAGCAGCCACACAGGGAGAGGCTACACCTTC
cdr3_aa: CASSHTGRGYTF
j_call: TRBJ1-2
clone_size: -
v_call: TRBV23-1
d_call: -

cdr3_nt: TGCGCCAGCAGCCATGAGCGGGGGGATAGCAATCAGCCCCAGCATTTT
cdr3_aa: CASSHERGDSNQPQHF
j_call: TRBJ1-5
clone_size: -
v_call: TRBV4-1
d_call: -

cdr3_nt: TGTGCCAGCAGTTTAAGTCGGCCAGGGGGCGCATATGAAGCTTTCTTT
cdr3_aa: CASSLSRPGGAYEAFF
j_call: TRBJ1-1
clone_size: -
v_call: TRBV28
d_call: TRBD1

cdr3_nt: TGCGCCAGCAGCCAAGCATTCGGGGGTTGGGAAAAACTGTTTTTT
cdr3_aa: CASSQAFGGWEKLFF
j_call: TRBJ1-4
clone_size: -
v_call: TRBV4-3
d_call: -

cdr3_nt: TGTGCCAGCAGCGCCGACCAAACCACTGAAGCTTTCTTT
cdr3_aa: CASSADQTTEAFF
j_call: TRBJ1-1
clone_size: once
v_call: TRBV7-9
d_call: -

cdr3_nt: TGCGCCAGCAGCTTGGGGCCATACTACGAGCAGTACTTC
cdr3_aa: CASSLGPYYEQYF
j_call: TRBJ2-7
clone_size: -
v_call: TRBV5-1
d_call: -

cdr3_nt: TGCGCCAGCAGCTTTAGTCCCTCGGAGACCCAGTACTTC
cdr3_aa: CASSFSPSETQYF
j_call: TRBJ2-5
clone_size: few
v_call: TRBV5-1
d_call: -

cdr3_nt: TGTGCCAGCAGCCTACAGGGAGCTGAAGCTTTCTTT
cdr3_aa: CASSLQGAEAFF
j_call: TRBJ1-1
clone_size: -
v_call: TRBV3-1/TRBV3-2
d_call: -

cdr3_nt: TGTGCCAGCAGCCAAGGGACAGGGCCCGGAATATCCCAGTACTTC
cdr3_aa: CASSQGTGPGISQYF
j_call: TRBJ2-5
clone_size: once
v_call: TRBV3-1/TRBV3-2
d_call: TRBD1

cdr3_nt: TGCAGCGTTGCGTCAGTCCGCTACACCTTC
cdr3_aa: CSVASVRYTF
j_call: TRBJ1-2
clone_size: -
v_call: TRBV29-1
d_call: -